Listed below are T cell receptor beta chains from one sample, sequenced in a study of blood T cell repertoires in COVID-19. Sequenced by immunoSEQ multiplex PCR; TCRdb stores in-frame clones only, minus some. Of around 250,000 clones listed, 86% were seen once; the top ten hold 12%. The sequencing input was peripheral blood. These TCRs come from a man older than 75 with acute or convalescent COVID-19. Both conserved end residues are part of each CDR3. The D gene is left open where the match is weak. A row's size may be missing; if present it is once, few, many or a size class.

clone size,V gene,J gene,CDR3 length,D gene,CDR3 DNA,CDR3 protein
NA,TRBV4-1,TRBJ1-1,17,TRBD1,TGCGCCAGCAGCCAACAAGAGGGGGCCGCTCAGAACACTGAAGCTTTCTTT,CASSQQEGAAQNTEAFF
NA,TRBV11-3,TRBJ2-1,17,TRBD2,TGTGCCAGCAGCTTACCCACCCTAGCGGGAGGATACAATGAGCAGTTCTTC,CASSLPTLAGGYNEQFF
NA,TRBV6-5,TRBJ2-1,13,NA,TGTGCCAGCAGTTACGCCAGGGGGGATGAGCAGTTCTTC,CASSYARGDEQFF
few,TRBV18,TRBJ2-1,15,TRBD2,TGTGCCAGCTCAGCCGGACTAGCGGGGGGGAATGAGCAGTTCTTC,CASSAGLAGGNEQFF
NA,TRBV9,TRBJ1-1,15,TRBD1,TGTGCCAGCAGCGTAGGGGGACAGGGAGGTATTGAAGCTTTCTTT,CASSVGGQGGIEAFF
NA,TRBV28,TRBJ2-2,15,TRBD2,TGTGCCAGCAGTTTAAGAGGGAGGGCCACCGGGGAGCTGTTTTTT,CASSLRGRATGELFF
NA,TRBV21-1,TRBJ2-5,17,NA,TGTGCCAGCAGCAAAGTGTCGTCAGGGGAGGGGAGGAAGACCCAGTACTTC,CASSKVSSGEGRKTQYF
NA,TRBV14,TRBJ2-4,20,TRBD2,TGTGCCAGCAGCCAAGATACGGGACTAGCGGGGTTACTAGCCAAAAACATTCAGTACTTC,CASSQDTGLAGLLAKNIQYF
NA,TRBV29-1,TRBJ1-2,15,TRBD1,TGCAGCGTATCCTTGGGGGACAGTGGCCTTGGGGGCTACACCTTC,CSVSLGDSGLGGYTF
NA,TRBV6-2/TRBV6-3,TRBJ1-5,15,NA,TGTGCCAGCAGTGGCTCGGGTAAAAGCTATCAGCCCCAGCATTTT,CASSGSGKSYQPQHF
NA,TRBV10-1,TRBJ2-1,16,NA,TGCGCCAGCAGTACCTCCGCGGGCCCGTCCGTGTATGAGCAGTTCTTC,CASSTSAGPSVYEQFF
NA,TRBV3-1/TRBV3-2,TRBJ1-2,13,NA,TGTGCCAGCAGCCAACCTCAGGGAGGAGGCTACACCTTC,CASSQPQGGGYTF
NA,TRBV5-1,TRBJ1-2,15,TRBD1,TGCGCCAGCAGCCCGGGACAGGGGGCGGGCTATGGCTACACCTTC,CASSPGQGAGYGYTF
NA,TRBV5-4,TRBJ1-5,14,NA,TGTGCCAGCAGCTCCCAGGGTAACGATCAGCCCCAGCATTTT,CASSSQGNDQPQHF
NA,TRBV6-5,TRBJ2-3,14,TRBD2,TGTGCCACCCCAGCGGGAGTAACCACAGATACGCAGTATTTT,CATPAGVTTDTQYF
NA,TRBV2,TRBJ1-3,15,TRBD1,TGTGCCAGTTCTCCGGGACAGGGGACTGGAAACACCATATATTTT,CASSPGQGTGNTIYF
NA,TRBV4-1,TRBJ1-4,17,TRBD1,TGCGCCAGCAGCCAAGAGGGGACGGGCAGGGGGGACGAAAAACTGTTTTTT,CASSQEGTGRGDEKLFF
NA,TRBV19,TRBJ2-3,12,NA,TGTGCCAGTAGTATAGAGACTAGTACGCAGTATTTT,CASSIETSTQYF
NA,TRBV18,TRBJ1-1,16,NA,TGTGCCAGCTCGCGCACAGGGAGTGTTTCTAACACTGAAGCTTTCTTT,CASSRTGSVSNTEAFF
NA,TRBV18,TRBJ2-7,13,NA,TGTGCCAGCTCACCGCGACAGGCTGGGGAGCAGTACTTC,CASSPRQAGEQYF
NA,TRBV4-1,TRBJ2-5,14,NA,TGCGCCAGCAGCCGCACAGGGTTCCAAGAGACCCAGTACTTC,CASSRTGFQETQYF
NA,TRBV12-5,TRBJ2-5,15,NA,TGTGCTAGTGGTTACGGGGGACCGTCACGGGAGACCCAGTACTTC,CASGYGGPSRETQYF
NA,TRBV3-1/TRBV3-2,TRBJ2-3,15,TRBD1,TGTGCCAGCAGCCGGATGGGACAGAGCACAGATACGCAGTATTTT,CASSRMGQSTDTQYF
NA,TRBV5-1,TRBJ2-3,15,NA,TGCGCCAGCAGCCCGGGACTTCGAGGCACAGATACGCAGTATTTT,CASSPGLRGTDTQYF
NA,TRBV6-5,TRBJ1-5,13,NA,TGTGCCAGCACCAACTCGAGATGGCAGCCCCAGCATTTT,CASTNSRWQPQHF
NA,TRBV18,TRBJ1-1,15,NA,TGTGCCAGCTCACCAAGACCTGGGCGAAACACTGAAGCTTTCTTT,CASSPRPGRNTEAFF
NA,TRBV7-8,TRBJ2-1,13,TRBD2,TGTGCCAGCAGCTTAGACGCTAGCGGGAAGCAGTTCTTC,CASSLDASGKQFF
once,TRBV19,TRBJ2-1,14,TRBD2,TGTGCCAGTAGTGGGACTAGCATTGGCAATGAGCAGTTCTTC,CASSGTSIGNEQFF
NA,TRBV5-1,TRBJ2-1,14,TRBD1,TGCGCCAGCAGCTTGGGGGACAGGGCCAATGAGCAGTTCTTC,CASSLGDRANEQFF
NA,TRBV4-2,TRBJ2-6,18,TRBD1,TGTGCCAGCAGCCAAGAGAGGGGGCGAGGCGCCGGGGCCAACGTCCTGACTTTC,CASSQERGRGAGANVLTF
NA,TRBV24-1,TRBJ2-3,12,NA,TGTGCCACCAGTTCAAACACAGATACGCAGTATTTT,CATSSNTDTQYF
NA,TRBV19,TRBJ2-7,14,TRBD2,TGTGCCAGTAGTCCTACAAGGACTAGCGGCGAGCAGTACTTC,CASSPTRTSGEQYF
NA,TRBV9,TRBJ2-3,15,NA,TGTGCCAGCAGCGTAGCGCAGGGCTCGGCAGATACGCAGTATTTT,CASSVAQGSADTQYF
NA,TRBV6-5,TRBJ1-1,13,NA,TGTGCCAGCAGTTACTCGGGGGCCACTGAAGCTTTCTTT,CASSYSGATEAFF
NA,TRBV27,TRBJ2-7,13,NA,TGTGCCAGCGGTAGAGTGCCTTCCTACGAGCAGTACTTC,CASGRVPSYEQYF
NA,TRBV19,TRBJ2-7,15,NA,TGTGCCAGTAGTATTCTGTGGGAGAGCTCCTACGAGCAGTACTTC,CASSILWESSYEQYF
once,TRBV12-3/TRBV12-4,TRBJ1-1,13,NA,TGTGCCAGCAGCCTCACAGGGTTCACTGAAGCTTTCTTT,CASSLTGFTEAFF
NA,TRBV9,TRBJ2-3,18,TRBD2,TGTGCCAGCAGCGTAGCTTTGGGTAGCGGGGGGCAGAGGGATACGCAGTATTTT,CASSVALGSGGQRDTQYF
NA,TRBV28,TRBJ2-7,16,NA,TGTGCCAGCAGTTTAGGGGGGGCAATCCGCTCCTACGAGCAGTACTTC,CASSLGGAIRSYEQYF
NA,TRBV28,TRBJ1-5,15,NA,TGTGCCAGCAGTTTCGAGGGAAGGGGGAATCAGCCCCAGCATTTT,CASSFEGRGNQPQHF